The sample holds many counts of the clone carrying this T cell receptor beta chain. The data derive from a study of neurological immune-mediated disorders. TCRdb reprocessed the 5' RACE reads via MiXCR and lists one record per CDR3 protein. There are around 38,000 distinct CDR3 sequences in the sample; about 14% occur only once, and approximately 3.6% lies in the top ten. Germline CDR1 is KGHDR and CDR2 is SFDVKD. V gave up 9 bases and J gave up 4 bases, with 11 bases separating them. CDR3 length: 13 residues. This chain joins TRBV24-1 and TRBJ2-2, with D unclear. The receptor was derived from a woman in her sixties with HTLV-1-associated myelopathy (HAM/TSP). What was sequenced was CD4+ T cells from blood. DNA of the CDR3: TGTGCCACCGGCGACGGATTCACCGGGGAGCTGTTTTTT. Translating it yields CATGDGFTGELFF.